These 29 T cell receptor beta chains share one sample of origin, sequenced in a study of memory CD4+ T cells and cytomegalovirus serostatus. The sort gate was single viable CD3+CD4+CD8-CD45RO+ cells for memory CD4+ T cells. Clones were sequenced by immunoSEQ multiplex PCR, and TCRdb holds only the in-frame ones, with some missing. In the table there are around 45,000 clones, around 76% of which are singletons. The sample consisted of memory CD4+ T cells from blood. All receptors come from an adult in good health and CMV-seropositive.

This chain uses TRBV6-5 with TRBJ1-3; D is uncertain. The CDR3 sequence is 14 residues long. V was trimmed by 6 bases and J by 3 bases, leaving 12 bases between them. Germline CDR1 is MNHEY and CDR2 is SVGAGI. The CDR3 sequence is CASSLQTDGNTIYF. CDR3 DNA: TGTGCCAGCAGCCTACAGACGGATGGAAACACCATATATTTT.

The CDR3 protein is CASKNDGAYEQYF. The CDR3, as DNA: TGTGCCAGCAAGAATGACGGAGCCTACGAGCAGTACTTC. The V call is TRBV2, the J call TRBJ2-7, with unresolved D. Trimming removed 7 bases from V and 2 bases from J, with 12 bases in between. The germline gives CDR1 SNHLY, CDR2 FYNNEI. This CDR3 contains 13 residues.

The chain joins TRBV7-6 to TRBJ1-4; possibly TRBD1 for D (5 bases). In germline, CDR1 is SGHVS, CDR2 FNYEAQ. Between the trimmed V and J ends, which lost 8 bases and 2 bases, there was a span of 9 bases. The CDR3 is 13 amino acids. The CDR3 sequence is CASAQGTNEKLFF. The DNA for the CDR3 is TGTGCCAGCGCTCAGGGTACTAATGAAAAACTGTTTTTT.

The J gene is TRBJ1-5, the V gene TRBV6-7, with a tentative D call TRBD1 (5 bases). TRBV6-7 is an ORF for which the function is uncertain. The CDR3 runs 14 residues. V gave up 6 bases and J gave up 5 bases, with 14 bases separating them. CDR3 region: CASRPQRGDQPQHF. CDR3 DNA: TGTGCCAGCAGACCCCAGAGAGGGGATCAGCCCCAGCATTTT.

The chain joins TRBV9 to TRBJ2-5; TRBD2 is a possible D gene (6 bases). Per the germline V gene, CDR1 is SGDLS and CDR2 is YYNGEE. This CDR3 has 15 amino acids. Trimming left V 2 bases short and J 0 bases short, with 11 bases between. CDR3 protein: CASSVGRGDQETQYF. CDR3 bases: TGTGCCAGCAGCGTTGGGCGGGGTGACCAAGAGACCCAGTACTTC.

This chain connects TRBV6-5 to TRBJ2-5; perhaps TRBD1 as D (7 bases). The germline CDR1 and CDR2 sequences are MNHEY and SVGAGI. CDR3 length: 13 residues. Trimming took off 10 bases at V and 1 base at J, with 13 bases between the two ends. The CDR3 DNA reads TGTGCCACCAGCAGGGGGGCCCAAGAGACCCAGTACTTC. Translating gives CATSRGAQETQYF.

The genes are TRBV29-1 and TRBJ1-2; D is undetermined. Trimming left V 5 bases short and J 4 bases short, with 14 bases between. Germline V gene data show CDR1 as SQVTM and CDR2 as ANQGSEA. This CDR3 has 13 residues. CDR3 DNA sequence: TGCAGCGTTAGGTCAGAAACCAGCTATGGCTACACCTTC. This sequence encodes CSVRSETSYGYTF.

The chain links TRBV6-5 to TRBJ1-2; TRBD1 aligns across 8 bases. The V and J ends lost 8 bases and 5 bases, in that order; junction bases with no gene match: 13. This CDR3 is built from 15 residues. Looked up from germline, CDR1 is MNHEY and CDR2 is SVGAGI. CDR3 amino acids: CASLRRTGSGYGYTF. CDR3 in DNA: TGTGCCAGCCTCCGCAGGACAGGGTCGGGGTATGGCTACACCTTC.

The chain couples TRBV5-1 to TRBJ2-5; 7 bases are a match to TRBD1. The CDR3 sequence is 15 residues long. J gave up 2 bases and V 0 bases, and 4 bases lay outside the gene matches. CDR1 and CDR2 (germline): SGHRS, YFSETQ. The CDR3 loop reads CASSLGTGGQETQYF. The CDR3 DNA sequence: TGCGCCAGCAGCTTGGGGACAGGTGGGCAAGAGACCCAGTACTTC.

There are a few counts of this clone. This chain joins TRBV7-2 and TRBJ2-2; 7 positions agree with TRBD1. The CDR3 has 14 residues. CDR1 is SGHTA, CDR2 FQGNSA, per germline. Losses at the gene ends were 0 bases for V and 7 bases for J; bases not matched to a gene: 2. Here the CDR3 reads CASSLAGGGGELFF. The CDR3 DNA sequence: TGTGCCAGCAGCTTAGCAGGGGGCGGCGGGGAGCTGTTTTTT.

The V call is TRBV7-3, the J call TRBJ2-5; TRBD2 aligns across 9 bases. CDR3 size: 13 residues. With V trimmed by 6 bases and J by 7 bases, 6 bases remained unmatched. Germline-derived CDR1 and CDR2 are SGHTA and FQGTGA. The CDR3 is CASSSGGRGTQYF. The CDR3, as DNA: TGTGCCAGCAGTAGCGGGGGCAGGGGGACCCAGTACTTC.

Written as DNA, the CDR3 is TGTGCCAGCCTGAAGAGGGGACAGGGGGCAGGCGAGCAGTACTTC. As protein: CASLKRGQGAGEQYF. The V call is TRBV6-1, the J call TRBJ2-7; 12 nucleotides align to TRBD1. The germline gives CDR1 MNHNS, CDR2 SASEGT. This CDR3 has 15 residues. The V segment lost 8 bases and the J segment 6 bases; nucleotides outside the gene matches: 11.

This clone was picked up a small number of times. V gene TRBV28 combines with J gene TRBJ2-3; D not certain. Germline loops: CDR1 MDHEN, CDR2 SYDVKM. V gave up 5 bases and J gave up 3 bases, with 12 bases separating them. This CDR3 region has 14 residues. The CDR3 region has the DNA TGTGCCAGCAGTGCGGAACTCGGGACAGATACGCAGTATTTT. This translates into CASSAELGTDTQYF.

This chain connects TRBV11-2 to TRBJ2-7; a possible D gene is TRBD2 (5 bases). V shed 6 bases and J shed 2 bases, with 14 bases lying between them. The CDR3 covers 14 residues. Germline CDR1 reads SGHAT; CDR2 reads FQNNGV. For the CDR3, the DNA is TGTGCCAGCAGAGCCGGGAAGTTACCCTACGAGCAGTACTTC. It translates to CASRAGKLPYEQYF.

The J gene is TRBJ1-6, the V gene TRBV10-3, with 10 positions matching TRBD1. Germline V gene sequence: CDR1 ENHRY, CDR2 SYGVKD. The CDR3 covers 14 residues. V shed 4 bases, J shed 9 bases, and the junction held 3 bases outside the gene matches. CDR3 protein: CAISADRGASPLHF. CDR3 sequence (DNA): TGTGCCATCAGTGCGGACAGGGGGGCTTCACCCCTCCACTTT.

For this clone: The DNA is omitted, as the CDR3 cannot be located on it reliably, and the CDR3 follows TCRdb's listing. This chain joins TRBV28 and TRBJ2-7; the table assigns TRBD2, which was not confirmed against the DNA. Germline CDR1 and CDR2: MDHEN and SYDVKM. The CDR3 length is 21 residues, termini included. The CDR3 loop reads CASSYGRGQYFGPGPRRGQYF.

The rearrangement uses TRBV13 and TRBJ1-1; D not resolved. There are 14 residues in the CDR3. Germline CDR1 reads PRHDT; CDR2 reads FYEKMQ (reference sequence). V was trimmed by 1 base and J by 6 bases, leaving 12 bases between them. This CDR3 is CASSLELGRSEAFF. CDR3 bases: TGTGCCAGCAGCTTAGAACTGGGTAGGTCTGAAGCTTTCTTT.

This chain connects TRBV5-1 to TRBJ2-5, with TRBD1 identical over 11 bases. The CDR3 covers 14 residues. Germline lookup yields CDR1 SGHRS and CDR2 YFSETQ. V lost 4 bases and J lost 4; bases outside the gene matches: 3. CDR3 in amino acids: CASSPDRGLETQYF. The CDR3 region has the DNA TGCGCCAGCAGCCCGGACAGGGGGCTAGAGACCCAGTACTTC.

The V gene is TRBV7-6, the J gene TRBJ1-5; D is undetermined. In germline, CDR1 is SGHVS, CDR2 FNYEAQ. V was pared by 5 bases and J by 0 bases, with 2 bases between. This CDR3 region has 12 residues. CDR3 bases: TGTGCCAGCAGCCTTAGCAATCAGCCCCAGCATTTT. It yields the protein CASSLSNQPQHF.

CDR3 residues: CASSGGNFGTPLHF. The CDR3 DNA sequence: TGCGCCAGCAGCGGCGGGAACTTTGGTACACCCCTCCACTTT. The chain links TRBV5-1 to TRBJ1-6; no clear D gene. CDR1 is SGHRS and CDR2 is YFSETQ in the germline V gene. CDR3 length: 14 residues. Trimming removed 4 bases at V and 11 bases at J, with 16 bases between.

The chain employs TRBV11-1 and TRBJ2-3; TRBD2 aligns across 8 bases. Trimming cost V 1 base and J 3 bases; bases outside gene matches: 3. The CDR3 is 15 residues long. Germline V CDR1 and CDR2: SGHAT, FQDESV (reference sequence). The CDR3 region has the DNA TGTGCCAGCAGCTTAGGCGGGGGGCCTACAGATACGCAGTATTTT. Translated, it gives CASSLGGGPTDTQYF.

This clone was seen a few times. The gene calls are TRBV5-3 and TRBJ1-2; 9 positions agree with TRBD1. TRBV5-3 is an ORF, and what it does is uncertain. The CDR3 consists of 17 residues. V was clipped by 0 bases and J by 7 bases; unmatched bases: 13. CDR3 protein: CARSLELYTPTGGGYTF. The CDR3 nucleotides are TGTGCCAGAAGCTTGGAACTATACACCCCGACAGGGGGTGGCTACACCTTC.

V usage is TRBV2 and J usage is TRBJ1-5; D call uncertain. The length of the CDR3 is 14 residues. Germline CDR1 and CDR2: SNHLY and FYNNEI. Trimming pared 5 bases from V and 7 bases from J, leaving 15 bases between. CDR3 sequence: CASSLGGSRQPQHF. Here the CDR3 DNA reads TGTGCCAGCAGTCTCGGTGGTTCTAGGCAGCCCCAGCATTTT.

V and J are TRBV6-5 and TRBJ2-2; D is uncertain. The V gene lost 2 bases and the J gene lost 5 bases, with 12 bases spanning the gap. The CDR3 length is 15 residues. The germline V gene has CDR1 MNHEY and CDR2 SVGAGI. The chain's CDR3 is CASSYLSTGTGELFF. CDR3 DNA: TGTGCCAGCAGTTACCTCTCCACCGGAACCGGGGAGCTGTTTTTT.

This chain joins TRBV11-3 and TRBJ2-2; D unclear. V lost 1 base to trimming and J lost 5 bases, with 11 bases between them. The CDR3 is made up of 15 amino acids. In germline, CDR1 is SGHNT, CDR2 YENEEA. CDR3 sequence (DNA): TGTGCCAGCAGCTTAGGGACGGTTCCTACCGGGGAGCTGTTTTTT. Amino acid sequence: CASSLGTVPTGELFF.

This clone appeared once. V gene TRBV5-6 combines with J gene TRBJ2-3, with 7 bases fitting TRBD2. V trimming: 2 bases; J trimming: 3 bases; junction bases outside the gene matches: 6. The CDR3 extends over 15 amino acids. Germline CDR1 SGHDT, CDR2 YYEEEE. The CDR3 nucleotides are TGTGCCAGCAGCTTAGCGGGGAGGTTTACAGATACGCAGTATTTT. Translated: CASSLAGRFTDTQYF.

J is TRBJ2-7 and V is TRBV11-2; 7 bases match TRBD1. Germline lookup yields CDR1 SGHAT and CDR2 FQNNGV. CDR3 length equals 16 residues. Losses at the gene ends were 4 bases for V and 4 bases for J; bases not matched to a gene: 13. The CDR3 sequence: CASSSRSQGSQYEQYF. CDR3 nucleotide sequence: TGTGCCAGCAGCTCTCGTTCACAGGGGAGTCAGTACGAGCAGTACTTC.

This sequence joins TRBV7-8 and TRBJ1-2; possibly TRBD1 for D (6 bases). Deletions cut 1 base from V and 3 bases from J, with 12 bases between. Germline loops: CDR1 SGHVS, CDR2 FQNEAQ. The CDR3 covers 15 residues. In DNA form, the CDR3 reads TGTGCCAGCAGCTTAGATTGGACAGAGGACTATGGCTACACCTTC. Amino acid sequence: CASSLDWTEDYGYTF.

This chain joins TRBV5-5 and TRBJ1-4; D remains unclear. The V and J ends lost 0 bases and 1 base respectively, with 13 bases between them. In germline, CDR1 is SGHKS, CDR2 YYEKEE (reference sequence). The CDR3 consists of 17 residues. For the CDR3, the DNA is TGTGCCAGCAGCTTGGGTTCCGGTCCGTTAACTAATGAAAAACTGTTTTTT. Encoded protein: CASSLGSGPLTNEKLFF. The variable domain in full, with the rest retrieved from reference TRBV5-5 and TRBJ1-4, is DAGVTQSPTHLIKTRGQQVTLRCSPISGHKSVSWYQQVLGQGPQFIFQYYEKEERGRGNFPDRFSARQFPNYSSELNVNALLLGDSALYLCASSLGSGPLTNEKLFFGSGTQLSVL.